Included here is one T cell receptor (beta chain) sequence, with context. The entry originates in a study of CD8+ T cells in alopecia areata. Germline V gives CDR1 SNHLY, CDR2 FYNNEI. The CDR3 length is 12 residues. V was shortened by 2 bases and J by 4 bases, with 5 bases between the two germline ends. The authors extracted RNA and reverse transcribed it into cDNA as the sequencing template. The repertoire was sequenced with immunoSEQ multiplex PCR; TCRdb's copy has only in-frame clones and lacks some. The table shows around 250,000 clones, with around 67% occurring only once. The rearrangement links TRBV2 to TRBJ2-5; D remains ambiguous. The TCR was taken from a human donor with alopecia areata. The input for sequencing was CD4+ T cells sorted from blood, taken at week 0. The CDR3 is CASSELRETQYF. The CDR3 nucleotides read TGTGCCAGCAGTGAATTGCGAGAGACCCAGTACTTC.